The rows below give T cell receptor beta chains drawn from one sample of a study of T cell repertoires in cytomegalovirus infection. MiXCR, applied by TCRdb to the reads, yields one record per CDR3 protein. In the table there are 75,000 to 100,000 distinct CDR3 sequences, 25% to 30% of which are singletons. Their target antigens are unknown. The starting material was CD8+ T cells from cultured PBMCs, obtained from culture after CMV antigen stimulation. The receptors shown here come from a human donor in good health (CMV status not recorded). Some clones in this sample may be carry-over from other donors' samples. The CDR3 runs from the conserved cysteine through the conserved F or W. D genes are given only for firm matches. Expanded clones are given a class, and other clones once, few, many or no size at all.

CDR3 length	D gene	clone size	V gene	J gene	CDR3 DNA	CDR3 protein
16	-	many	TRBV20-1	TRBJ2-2	TGCAGTGCTAGAGATAAGGTCATAAGCCGCCCCGGGGAGCTGTTTTTT	CSARDKVISRPGELFF
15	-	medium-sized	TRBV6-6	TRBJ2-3	TGTGCCAGCAGTTGGCTGGCGGGGAGCACAGATACGCAGTATTTT	CASSWLAGSTDTQYF
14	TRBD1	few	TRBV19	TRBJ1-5	TGTGCCAGTAAGCCCGGGACAGGGTTTCAGCCCCAGCATTTT	CASKPGTGFQPQHF
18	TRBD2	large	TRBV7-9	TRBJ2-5	TGTGCCAGCAGCCCCGGTAGTGCGCTAGCGGGGGTCGAGGAGACCCAGTACTTC	CASSPGSALAGVEETQYF
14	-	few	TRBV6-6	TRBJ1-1	TGTGCCAGCAGCCGAGGGGTTTTGAACACTGAAGCTTTCTTT	CASSRGVLNTEAFF
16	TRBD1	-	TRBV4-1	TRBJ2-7	TGCGCCAGCAGCCAAACCGGGACAGGGGGCGTCTACGAGCAGTACTTC	CASSQTGTGGVYEQYF
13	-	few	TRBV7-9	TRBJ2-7	TGTGCCAGCAGCTTAGCCGACAGCTACGAGCAGTACTTC	CASSLADSYEQYF
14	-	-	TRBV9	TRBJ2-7	TGTGCCAGCAGCGTAGGGGCACTCTCCTACGAGCAGTACTTC	CASSVGALSYEQYF
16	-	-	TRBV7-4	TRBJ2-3	TGTGCCAGCACCAAAGGGGGAGCGGGGTTTACCCATACGCAGTATTTT	CASTKGGAGFTHTQYF
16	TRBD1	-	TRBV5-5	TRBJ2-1	TGTGCCAGCAGCCCACGACAGGGATCAACCTACAATGAGCAGTTCTTC	CASSPRQGSTYNEQFF
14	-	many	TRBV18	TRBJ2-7	TGTGCCAGCTCACCCTTGGACGGAGCCTACGAGCAGTACTTC	CASSPLDGAYEQYF
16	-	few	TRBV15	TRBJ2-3	TGTGCCACCAGCAGAGGAAGATCAGGGGGCACAGATACGCAGTATTTT	CATSRGRSGGTDTQYF
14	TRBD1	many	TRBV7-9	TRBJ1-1	TGTGCCAGCAGAAAGACAGGGGGTAGAACTGAAGCTTTCTTT	CASRKTGGRTEAFF
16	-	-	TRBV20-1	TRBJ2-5	TGCAGTGCTAGAGATTACCGAGCGGGCGGTGAAGAGACCCAGTACTTC	CSARDYRAGGEETQYF
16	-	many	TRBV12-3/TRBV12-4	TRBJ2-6	TGTGCCAGCAGTTTAGCCCTCAACTCTGGGGCCAACGTCCTGACTTTC	CASSLALNSGANVLTF
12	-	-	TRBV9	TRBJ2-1	TGTGCCAGCAGCGTAAGCGGATATGAGCAGTTCTTC	CASSVSGYEQFF
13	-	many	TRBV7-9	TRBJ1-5	TGTGCCAGCAGCTTTGGGGGTATTCAGCCCCAGCATTTT	CASSFGGIQPQHF